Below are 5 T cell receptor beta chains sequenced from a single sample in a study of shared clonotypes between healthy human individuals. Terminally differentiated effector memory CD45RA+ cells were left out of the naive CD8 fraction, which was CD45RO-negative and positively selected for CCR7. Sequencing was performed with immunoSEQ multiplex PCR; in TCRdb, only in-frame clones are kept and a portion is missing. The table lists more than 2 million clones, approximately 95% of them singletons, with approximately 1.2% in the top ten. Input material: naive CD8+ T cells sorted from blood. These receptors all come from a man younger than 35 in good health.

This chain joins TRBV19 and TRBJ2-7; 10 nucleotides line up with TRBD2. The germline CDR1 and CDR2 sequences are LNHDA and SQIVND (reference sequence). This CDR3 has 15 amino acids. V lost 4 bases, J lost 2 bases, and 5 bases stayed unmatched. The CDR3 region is CASSTGLAVTYEQYF. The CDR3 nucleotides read TGTGCCAGTAGTACCGGACTAGCGGTAACCTACGAGCAGTACTTC. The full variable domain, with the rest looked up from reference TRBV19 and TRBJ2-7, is DGGITQSPKYLFRKEGQNVTLSCEQNLNHDAMYWYRQDPGQGLRLIYYSQIVNDFQKGDIAEGYSVSREKKESFPLTVTSAQKNPTAFYLCASSTGLAVTYEQYFGPGTRLTVT.

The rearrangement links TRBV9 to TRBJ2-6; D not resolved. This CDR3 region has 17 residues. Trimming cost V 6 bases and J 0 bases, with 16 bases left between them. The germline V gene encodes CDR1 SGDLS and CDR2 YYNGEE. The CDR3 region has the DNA TGTGCCAGCACAAGTGTCAGCGTCTTCTCTGGGGCCAACGTCCTGACTTTC. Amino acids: CASTSVSVFSGANVLTF.

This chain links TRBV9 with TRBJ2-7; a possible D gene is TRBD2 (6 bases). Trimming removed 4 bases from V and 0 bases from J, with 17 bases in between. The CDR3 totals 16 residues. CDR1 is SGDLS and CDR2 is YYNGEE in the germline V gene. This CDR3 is CASSPRASAFSYEQYF. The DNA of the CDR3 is TGTGCCAGCAGCCCGCGAGCTAGCGCATTCTCCTACGAGCAGTACTTC.

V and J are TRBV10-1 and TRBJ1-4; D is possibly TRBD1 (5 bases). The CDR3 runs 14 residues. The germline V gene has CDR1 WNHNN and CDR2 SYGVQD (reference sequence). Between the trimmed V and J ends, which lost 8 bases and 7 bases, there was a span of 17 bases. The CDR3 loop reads CASGARGAGEKLFF. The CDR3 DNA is TGCGCCAGCGGGGCCCGGGGCGCAGGTGAAAAACTGTTTTTT.

Here the CDR3 reads CASSYGEGPEQYF. The CDR3 DNA reads as TGTGCCAGCAGTTACGGGGAGGGACCCGAGCAGTACTTC. J is TRBJ2-7 and V is TRBV6-6, with TRBD2 matching 7 bases. The germline gives CDR1 MNHNY, CDR2 SVGAGI (reference sequence). V was clipped by 2 bases and J by 6 bases; unmatched bases: 4. This CDR3 comprises 13 residues.